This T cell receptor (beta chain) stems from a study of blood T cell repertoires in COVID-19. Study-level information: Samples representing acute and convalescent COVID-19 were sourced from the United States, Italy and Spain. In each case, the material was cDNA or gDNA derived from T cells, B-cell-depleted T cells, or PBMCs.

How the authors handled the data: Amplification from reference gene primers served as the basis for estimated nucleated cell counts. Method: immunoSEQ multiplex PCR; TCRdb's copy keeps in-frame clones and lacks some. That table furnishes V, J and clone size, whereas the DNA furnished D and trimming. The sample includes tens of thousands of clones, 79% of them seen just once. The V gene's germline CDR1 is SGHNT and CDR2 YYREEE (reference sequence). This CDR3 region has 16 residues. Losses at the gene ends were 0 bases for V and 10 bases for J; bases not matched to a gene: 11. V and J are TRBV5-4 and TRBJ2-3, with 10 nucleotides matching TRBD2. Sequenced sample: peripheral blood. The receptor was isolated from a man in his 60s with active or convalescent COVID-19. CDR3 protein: CASSLEVAGGLQAQYF. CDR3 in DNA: TGTGCCAGCAGCTTGGAGGTAGCGGGGGGCCTGCAAGCGCAGTATTTT.